Listed below are T cell receptor beta chains from one sample, sequenced in a study of response to subunit inactivated influenza vaccine. TCRdb reprocessed the RT-PCR reads with MiXCR, giving one entry per CDR3 protein. The table lists approximately 530,000 distinct CDR3 sequences, 10% to 15% of them singletons. Source: PBMCs from blood, taken 40 to 50 days after vaccination. The receptors here all came from a man between 50 and 59 years old who received an inactivated influenza vaccine. The CDR3 runs from the conserved cysteine through the conserved F or W. A D gene is named only where the DNA matches it firmly. Rows give clone size only sometimes, using once, few, many, or a class for an expanded clone.

cdr3_length,d_call,clone_size,v_call,j_call,cdr3_nt,cdr3_aa
16,TRBD1,few,TRBV5-1,TRBJ1-2,TGCGCCAGCAGCTTGGTAGGGACAGGGGATGGCTATGGCTACACCTTC,CASSLVGTGDGYGYTF
14,TRBD2,NA,TRBV24-1,TRBJ2-5,TGTGCCACCAGTGATTTCACTAGCGCCCTGGCCCAGTACTTC,CATSDFTSALAQYF
17,NA,NA,TRBV24-1,TRBJ2-1,TGTGCCACCAGTGATTCCCCAGACCTTTGGTTCGGGAGTGAGCAGTTCTTC,CATSDSPDLWFGSEQFF
15,NA,NA,TRBV6-5,TRBJ2-7,TGTGCCAGCAGTTACTCTAGCGAGAGCTCCTACGAGCAGTACTTC,CASSYSSESSYEQYF
11,NA,NA,TRBV29-1,TRBJ1-2,TGCAGCGTTGAATCGGGGGCCGGCTACACCTTC,CSVESGAGYTF
13,NA,NA,TRBV20-1,TRBJ2-7,TGCAGTGCTAGCACGGGACTCACCTACGAGCAGTACTTC,CSASTGLTYEQYF
15,NA,NA,TRBV19,TRBJ2-3,TGTGCCAGTAGTGAAACCGGGGGACTCACAGATACGCAGTATTTT,CASSETGGLTDTQYF
13,TRBD1,many,TRBV7-2,TRBJ2-1,TGTGCCAGCAGGACAGGGTTTTTCAATGAGCAGTTCTTC,CASRTGFFNEQFF
13,NA,few,TRBV14,TRBJ2-1,TGTGCCAGCAGCTTCGGGGCTTACAATGAGCAGTTCTTC,CASSFGAYNEQFF
16,NA,NA,TRBV12-3/TRBV12-4,TRBJ2-4,TGTGCCAGCAGTTTAGGACAGTTGATAGCCAAAAACATTCAGTACTTC,CASSLGQLIAKNIQYF
13,NA,NA,TRBV24-1,TRBJ2-2,TGTGCCACCAGTGATTACCTCGGCGCGGAGCTGTTTTTT,CATSDYLGAELFF
15,NA,many,TRBV12-3/TRBV12-4,TRBJ1-3,TGTGCCAGCACCCCAGACGCTAGCTCTGGAAACACCATATATTTT,CASTPDASSGNTIYF
16,TRBD1,few,TRBV11-1,TRBJ2-1,TGTGCCAGCAGCTTCGGCCGGGACAGCCCCTACAATGAGCAGTTCTTC,CASSFGRDSPYNEQFF
16,TRBD2,few,TRBV4-1,TRBJ2-1,TGCGCCAGCAGCCCTGCTATACTAGCGGGGATCGGTGAGCAGTTCTTC,CASSPAILAGIGEQFF
15,TRBD2,few,TRBV28,TRBJ2-3,TGTGCCAGCAGATCCTCAGCGGGAGGAGCAGATACGCAGTATTTT,CASRSSAGGADTQYF
14,TRBD1,NA,TRBV7-9,TRBJ2-7,TGTGCCAGCAGCTCCCGGCAGGGGGTCGACGAGCAGTACTTC,CASSSRQGVDEQYF
15,NA,many,TRBV4-3,TRBJ2-5,TGCGCCAGCAGCCAAGATTGGGTTGGGAAAGAGACCCAGTACTTC,CASSQDWVGKETQYF
15,NA,many,TRBV4-2,TRBJ2-2,TGTGCCAGCAGCCAAGAGTGGAGGAGGGCCGGGGAGCTGTTTTTT,CASSQEWRRAGELFF
14,NA,NA,TRBV14,TRBJ2-3,TGTGCCAGCAGCCACACTATAAACAGAGATACGCAGTATTTT,CASSHTINRDTQYF
15,NA,few,TRBV5-1,TRBJ2-3,TGCGCCAGCAGCTTGGTGGTACGAAGCACAGATACGCAGTATTTT,CASSLVVRSTDTQYF
18,NA,NA,TRBV4-3,TRBJ2-7,TGCGCCAGCAGCCAAGATTTGAGCAGGGGGGTTCAAGGCTACGAGCAGTACTTC,CASSQDLSRGVQGYEQYF
15,TRBD2,few,TRBV5-1,TRBJ2-7,TGCGCCAGCAGCCCCACGGGACTAGCGGGAGACGAGCAGTACTTC,CASSPTGLAGDEQYF
14,TRBD1,few,TRBV5-1,TRBJ2-1,TGCGCCAGCAGCCGGGACAGGGGGCACAATGAGCAGTTCTTC,CASSRDRGHNEQFF
14,NA,NA,TRBV2,TRBJ1-5,TGTGCCAGCAGGTTGGGGGCGGTAAATCAGCCCCAGCATTTT,CASRLGAVNQPQHF
13,TRBD1,NA,TRBV20-1,TRBJ2-3,TGCAGTGCCCGACAGGGGGTCGCAGATACGCAGTATTTT,CSARQGVADTQYF
13,NA,NA,TRBV29-1,TRBJ1-2,TGCAGCGTTGAACCGGACAGTCGGTATGGCTACACCTTC,CSVEPDSRYGYTF
14,NA,few,TRBV4-2,TRBJ1-2,TGTGCCAGCAGCCAAGACGGGCAGGGTAGGGGCTACACCTTC,CASSQDGQGRGYTF
15,NA,many,TRBV5-5,TRBJ1-5,TGTGCCAGCACCTATGGAGGGGTGTCAGGGCAGCCCCAGCATTTT,CASTYGGVSGQPQHF
12,NA,NA,TRBV5-1,TRBJ2-3,TGCGCCAGCAGAATAAACACAGATACGCAGTATTTT,CASRINTDTQYF
18,TRBD2,many,TRBV20-1,TRBJ2-7,TGCAGTGCGCCACGGGCTAGCGGGAGGCACAGAAGTTCCTACGAGCAGTACTTC,CSAPRASGRHRSSYEQYF
18,NA,NA,TRBV4-1,TRBJ2-5,TGCGCCAGCAGCCAAGGAGCCGGCAAGATCTACGGCTATGAGACCCAGTACTTC,CASSQGAGKIYGYETQYF
15,NA,many,TRBV12-3/TRBV12-4,TRBJ2-3,TGTGCCAGCAGTTTACGCTTGGGGGGTTCAGATACGCAGTATTTT,CASSLRLGGSDTQYF
13,NA,NA,TRBV5-4,TRBJ2-3,TGTGCCAGCAGTACAGTCCACACAGATACGCAGTATTTT,CASSTVHTDTQYF
16,TRBD1,NA,TRBV6-5,TRBJ1-6,TGTGCCAGCAGTTACGGTCGCAGGGGGCGCGGTTCACCCCTCCACTTT,CASSYGRRGRGSPLHF
14,TRBD1,NA,TRBV2,TRBJ1-2,TGTGCCAGCAGTACAACTGGACAGGGGTTTGGCTACACCTTC,CASSTTGQGFGYTF
16,TRBD2,few,TRBV20-1,TRBJ2-2,TGCAGTGTGGGGACTAGCCGTGGAAGGCCCACCGGGGAGCTGTTTTTT,CSVGTSRGRPTGELFF
12,NA,few,TRBV2,TRBJ2-5,TGTGCCAGCACCTTAACCGTAGAGACCCAGTACTTC,CASTLTVETQYF
16,TRBD2,NA,TRBV5-1,TRBJ2-1,TGCGCCAGCAGAGCCGCGCTAGCGGGGGCGTACAATGAGCAGTTCTTC,CASRAALAGAYNEQFF
12,NA,NA,TRBV30,TRBJ2-7,TGTGCCTGGAGTGTGGGGGGTGGCGAGCAGTACTTC,CAWSVGGGEQYF
13,NA,few,TRBV12-3/TRBV12-4,TRBJ1-6,TGTGCCAGCAGTTTAGGACGCCCGCCACCCCTCCACTTT,CASSLGRPPPLHF
14,NA,few,TRBV7-2,TRBJ2-1,TGTGCCAGCAGCCGGGGATCAGGGAACAATGAGCAGTTCTTC,CASSRGSGNNEQFF
14,NA,NA,TRBV7-6,TRBJ2-7,TGTGCCAGCAGCAAGACAGGAAGCTCCTACGAGCAGTACTTC,CASSKTGSSYEQYF
13,NA,NA,TRBV5-1,TRBJ1-1,TGCGCCAGCGGAGCACAGGGGAACACTGAAGCTTTCTTT,CASGAQGNTEAFF
14,NA,many,TRBV11-2,TRBJ2-5,TGTGCCAGCAGCTTAGATGGAGGGTTGGAGACCCAGTACTTC,CASSLDGGLETQYF
15,NA,few,TRBV7-8,TRBJ2-7,TGTGCCAGCAGCTTATTAAGGTTATCAGGATACGAGCAGTACTTC,CASSLLRLSGYEQYF
17,NA,NA,TRBV6-2/TRBV6-3,TRBJ1-5,TGTGCCAGCAGTTACCCGATCGGTGGCATCGGCAATCAGCCCCAGCATTTT,CASSYPIGGIGNQPQHF
14,TRBD2,NA,TRBV20-1,TRBJ2-1,TGCAGTGCTAAAGAGACTAGCGGGGAGGAAGGGCAGTTCTTC,CSAKETSGEEGQFF
13,NA,many,TRBV29-1,TRBJ2-1,TGCAGCGTCGAGGACTTGCGGCGCAATGAGCAGTTCTTC,CSVEDLRRNEQFF
15,TRBD2,few,TRBV20-1,TRBJ2-7,TGCAGTGCTAGTCGTAGCGGGAGGGCAATTCCGGAACAGTACTTC,CSASRSGRAIPEQYF
16,NA,many,TRBV6-5,TRBJ2-7,TGTGCCAGCAGTTACTCGATCTCGGCAGGGTTCGACGAGCAGTACTTC,CASSYSISAGFDEQYF
15,NA,many,TRBV5-5,TRBJ1-1,TGTGCCAGCAGCTTAACCGGGACGGTGAACACTGAAGCTTTCTTT,CASSLTGTVNTEAFF
11,NA,NA,TRBV29-1,TRBJ1-4,TGCAGCGTTGAAACTAATGAAAAACTGTTTTTT,CSVETNEKLFF
15,TRBD2,NA,TRBV12-3/TRBV12-4,TRBJ2-7,TGTGCCAGCAGTTTAATGGGAGGGTCAGCCTACGAGCAGTACTTC,CASSLMGGSAYEQYF
15,NA,NA,TRBV7-2,TRBJ1-6,TGTGCCAGCAGCTTCAAGGCATACGGGAATTCACCCCTCCACTTT,CASSFKAYGNSPLHF
15,TRBD2,few,TRBV6-1,TRBJ2-2,TGTGCCAGCAGAACCGGGACTACCTACACCGGGGAGCTGTTTTTT,CASRTGTTYTGELFF
15,NA,few,TRBV4-2,TRBJ2-6,TGTGCCAGCAGCCAAGAGTGGGCTGGGGCCAACGTCCTGACTTTC,CASSQEWAGANVLTF
14,TRBD1,NA,TRBV6-1,TRBJ2-7,TGTGCCAGCCACTACCGGGACAGGGGGCGCGAGCAGTACTTC,CASHYRDRGREQYF
14,NA,NA,TRBV20-1,TRBJ1-1,TGCAGTGCTAGTATTACTCAGGGAGGAACTGAAGCTTTCTTT,CSASITQGGTEAFF
13,NA,few,TRBV10-3,TRBJ1-1,TGTGCCATTGGGGCGGGCTTGGACACTGAAGCTTTCTTT,CAIGAGLDTEAFF
17,TRBD2,many,TRBV24-1,TRBJ2-7,TGTGCCACCAGTGATTTCGGGGTAGCGGGAGCAACCGACGAGCAGTACTTC,CATSDFGVAGATDEQYF